This T cell receptor (beta chain) was documented in a study of T-cell reconstitution after alpha-beta-depleted transplantation in children. The authors prepared the TCRbeta library with unique molecular identifiers. TCRdb used MiXCR to reprocess the PCR reads, holding one entry per CDR3 protein. In the table there are roughly 200,000 distinct CDR3 sequences, roughly 8.3% of which are singletons. This clonotype was seen a few times. No antigen is known for it. General study results and limits: Reports say that about two months after transplant, the alpha-beta T cells came out of several hundred graft clones that had expanded. Newly produced T cells mostly accounted for T-cell counts and diversity one year post-transplant.

V was cut by 2 bases and J by 0 bases, with 7 bases left in between. The germline CDR1 and CDR2 sequences are LGHDT and YNNKEL (reference sequence). This CDR3 is 15 amino acids long. This TCR came from a male patient under 10 years old who had a stem cell transplant for acute myeloid leukemia, so the T cells may come from the graft donor. This chain links TRBV3-1 with TRBJ1-4; D perhaps matches TRBD1 (5 bases). The sequencing used PBMCs, mostly from graft donor cells, collected 360 days after TCRalphabeta/CD19-depleted stem cell transplant. This chain's CDR3 is CASSQRGATNEKLFF. Here the CDR3 DNA reads TGTGCCAGCAGCCAACGAGGGGCAACTAATGAAAAACTGTTTTTT. The whole variable domain, filled in from reference TRBV3-1 and TRBJ1-4, reads DTAVSQTPKYLVTQMGNDKSIKCEQNLGHDTMYWYKQDSKKFLKIMFSYNNKELIINETVPNRFSPKSPDKAHLNLHINSLELGDSAVYFCASSQRGATNEKLFFGSGTQLSVL.